The sequence of this TCR beta chain was determined in a study of blood T cells in healthy people across ages. General study results and limits: Both higher diversity and more naive CD4+ cells marked long-lived donors when set against aged donors. One million T cells yielded diversity estimates that were considered underestimates. A strong correlation between TCR beta diversity and naive T cell percentage was seen.

Isolation recovered at least 6.5 million PBMCs from every sample. This clonotype showed up just once. No antigen is known for it. Germline CDR1 ENHRY, CDR2 SYGVKD. V lost 8 bases and J 0 bases, leaving 14 bases between the germline ends. The CDR3 runs 16 residues. Combining a sample-barcoded 5' primer with a J-beta primer mix, a second PCR ran for roughly 7 to 12 cycles. In TCRdb, the 5' RACE reads were re-called with MiXCR into one record per CDR3 protein. This repertoire shows roughly 800,000 distinct CDR3 sequences, 58% found once; its top ten account for over 20%. This TCR was recovered from a man younger than 40 in good health. The sequenced material came from blood. The chain couples TRBV10-3 to TRBJ2-6; D not certain. The CDR3 loop reads CAIALLTNSGANVLTF. The CDR3 nucleotides are TGTGCCATCGCTCTTCTAACGAACTCTGGGGCCAACGTCCTGACTTTC.